A selection of T cell receptor beta chains follows, all from one sample in a study of prognosis after radiotherapy for stage I lung cancer. Each CDR3 protein is one row after TCRdb ran MiXCR on the multiplex PCR reads. The repertoire has 38,000 or so distinct CDR3 sequences, approximately 25% of them found once; the top ten carry around a quarter. The sequencing used PBMCs, collected before or after stereotactic body radiation therapy (not recorded which). These receptors all stem from a donor of 50 years or more with non-small cell lung cancer. Both conserved end residues are part of each CDR3. The order of the fields is D gene, V gene, clone size, J gene, CDR3 protein, CDR3 DNA. D genes are given only for firm matches. Clone size appears in some rows only: once, few, many, or a class for an expanded clone.

d_gene: TRBD1; v_gene: TRBV6-1; abundance: many; j_gene: TRBJ1-2; CDR3aa: CASSEGGQLYGYTF; CDR3nt: TGTGCCAGCAGTGAAGGGGGACAGCTCTATGGCTACACCTTC
d_gene: .; v_gene: TRBV12-3/TRBV12-4; abundance: many; j_gene: TRBJ1-2; CDR3aa: CASSTNVDLNYGYTF; CDR3nt: TGTGCCAGCAGTACTAACGTGGATCTTAACTATGGCTACACCTTC
d_gene: .; v_gene: TRBV15; abundance: many; j_gene: TRBJ2-1; CDR3aa: CATSRDMDEQFF; CDR3nt: TGTGCCACCAGCAGAGATATGGATGAGCAGTTCTTC
d_gene: .; v_gene: TRBV15; abundance: many; j_gene: TRBJ1-1; CDR3aa: CATSRDNGQHEAFF; CDR3nt: TGTGCCACCAGCAGAGATAATGGTCAACATGAAGCTTTCTTT
d_gene: .; v_gene: TRBV7-8; abundance: many; j_gene: TRBJ2-5; CDR3aa: CASSLETNQETQYF; CDR3nt: TGTGCCAGCAGCTTAGAAACTAACCAAGAGACCCAGTACTTC
d_gene: TRBD2; v_gene: TRBV14; abundance: many; j_gene: TRBJ2-7; CDR3aa: CASSRTSGTYEQYF; CDR3nt: TGTGCCAGCAGCCGGACTAGCGGAACTTACGAGCAGTACTTC
d_gene: .; v_gene: TRBV11-2; abundance: many; j_gene: TRBJ2-7; CDR3aa: CASSLNAYEQYF; CDR3nt: TGTGCCAGCAGCTTAAACGCCTACGAGCAGTACTTC
d_gene: TRBD1; v_gene: TRBV28; abundance: many; j_gene: TRBJ2-7; CDR3aa: CASSPGQGYEQYF; CDR3nt: TGTGCCAGTTCGCCGGGACAGGGCTACGAGCAGTACTTC
d_gene: .; v_gene: TRBV28; abundance: .; j_gene: TRBJ2-5; CDR3aa: CASSTGLQRAQETQYF; CDR3nt: TGTGCCAGCAGTACGGGACTCCAGAGGGCCCAAGAGACCCAGTACTTC
d_gene: TRBD2; v_gene: TRBV20-1; abundance: many; j_gene: TRBJ2-3; CDR3aa: CSAQRPGGSTDTQYF; CDR3nt: TGCAGTGCCCAACGTCCCGGGGGGAGCACAGATACGCAGTATTTT
d_gene: .; v_gene: TRBV15; abundance: many; j_gene: TRBJ2-2; CDR3aa: CATSRIDAPGELFF; CDR3nt: TGTGCCACCAGCAGGATAGACGCCCCCGGGGAGCTGTTTTTT
d_gene: TRBD1; v_gene: TRBV7-3; abundance: many; j_gene: TRBJ1-1; CDR3aa: CASSTWTGGLLGNTEAFF; CDR3nt: TGTGCCAGCAGCACTTGGACAGGGGGGCTACTGGGCAACACTGAAGCTTTCTTT
d_gene: TRBD2; v_gene: TRBV10-2; abundance: many; j_gene: TRBJ2-3; CDR3aa: CASSDKAGGTDTQYF; CDR3nt: TGCGCCAGCAGTGATAAGGCGGGAGGGACAGATACGCAGTATTTT
d_gene: TRBD1; v_gene: TRBV5-1; abundance: many; j_gene: TRBJ1-5; CDR3aa: CASSVDRVGGNQPQHF; CDR3nt: TGCGCCAGCAGCGTGGACAGGGTCGGAGGCAATCAGCCCCAGCATTTT
d_gene: .; v_gene: TRBV20-1; abundance: many; j_gene: TRBJ1-2; CDR3aa: CSARVGARVGGYTF; CDR3nt: TGCAGTGCTAGGGTGGGGGCGAGAGTTGGTGGCTACACCTTC
d_gene: TRBD1; v_gene: TRBV24-1; abundance: .; j_gene: TRBJ1-2; CDR3aa: CATSDFRGAGYTF; CDR3nt: TGTGCCACCAGTGATTTCAGGGGGGCAGGCTACACCTTC
d_gene: TRBD1; v_gene: TRBV12-3/TRBV12-4; abundance: many; j_gene: TRBJ2-7; CDR3aa: CASSRDRGTEQYF; CDR3nt: TGTGCCAGCAGCCGGGACAGGGGGACCGAGCAGTACTTC
d_gene: .; v_gene: TRBV9; abundance: many; j_gene: TRBJ1-4; CDR3aa: CASRPHGLPGEKLFF; CDR3nt: TGTGCCAGCAGGCCACACGGATTACCTGGTGAAAAACTGTTTTTT
d_gene: .; v_gene: TRBV20-1; abundance: many; j_gene: TRBJ2-7; CDR3aa: CSARGGGGRIYEQYF; CDR3nt: TGCAGTGCTAGGGGGGGCGGGGGACGAATCTACGAGCAGTACTTC
d_gene: .; v_gene: TRBV7-6; abundance: many; j_gene: TRBJ2-3; CDR3aa: CASSLSGAHTQYF; CDR3nt: TGTGCCAGCAGCTTATCAGGGGCACATACGCAGTATTTT
d_gene: .; v_gene: TRBV18; abundance: many; j_gene: TRBJ1-1; CDR3aa: CASSPGRGNTEAFF; CDR3nt: TGTGCCAGCTCACCAGGACGGGGGAACACTGAAGCTTTCTTT
d_gene: TRBD2; v_gene: TRBV20-1; abundance: many; j_gene: TRBJ2-1; CDR3aa: CSARELAGVRNEQFF; CDR3nt: TGCAGTGCGAGAGAACTAGCGGGAGTAAGGAATGAGCAGTTCTTC
d_gene: .; v_gene: TRBV6-5; abundance: .; j_gene: TRBJ1-2; CDR3aa: CASSYEAGAISGYTF; CDR3nt: TGTGCCAGCAGTTACGAGGCTGGGGCGATATCTGGCTACACCTTC
d_gene: .; v_gene: TRBV5-1; abundance: .; j_gene: TRBJ1-2; CDR3aa: CASNPDAFYRYTF; CDR3nt: TGCGCCAGCAACCCTGACGCTTTCTATCGCTACACCTTC
d_gene: TRBD1; v_gene: TRBV5-1; abundance: .; j_gene: TRBJ2-2; CDR3aa: CASSNLDRGIGGELFF; CDR3nt: TGCGCCAGCAGCAACCTTGACAGGGGAATTGGCGGGGAGCTGTTTTTT
d_gene: .; v_gene: TRBV9; abundance: many; j_gene: TRBJ2-3; CDR3aa: CASSVGSHYADTQYF; CDR3nt: TGTGCCAGCAGCGTAGGATCACATTACGCAGATACGCAGTATTTT
d_gene: TRBD2; v_gene: TRBV28; abundance: .; j_gene: TRBJ2-1; CDR3aa: CASRYHLTSGRDFPFF; CDR3nt: TGTGCCAGCAGATATCACTTGACTAGCGGGAGGGATTTTCCGTTCTTC
d_gene: TRBD1; v_gene: TRBV27; abundance: many; j_gene: TRBJ1-2; CDR3aa: CASSLKGQSYGYTF; CDR3nt: TGTGCCAGCAGTTTAAAGGGACAGTCCTATGGCTACACCTTC
d_gene: .; v_gene: TRBV5-1; abundance: many; j_gene: TRBJ1-2; CDR3aa: CASSLAASLGYTF; CDR3nt: TGCGCCAGCAGCTTGGCCGCCAGCTTGGGCTACACCTTC
d_gene: .; v_gene: TRBV20-1; abundance: many; j_gene: TRBJ2-3; CDR3aa: CSAALASASTDTQYF; CDR3nt: TGCAGTGCGGCGCTGGCTAGCGCTAGCACAGATACGCAGTATTTT
d_gene: TRBD1; v_gene: TRBV11-2; abundance: many; j_gene: TRBJ2-5; CDR3aa: CASSDPTGGGWYSQETQYF; CDR3nt: TGTGCCAGCAGCGACCCGACAGGGGGCGGGTGGTATAGCCAAGAGACCCAGTACTTC
d_gene: TRBD2; v_gene: TRBV6-2/TRBV6-3; abundance: .; j_gene: TRBJ2-1; CDR3aa: CASSYSGSRGVYNEHLF; CDR3nt: TGTGCCAGCAGTTACTCTGGTTCGCGGGGGGTTTACAATGAGCATCTCTTC
d_gene: .; v_gene: TRBV3-1; abundance: many; j_gene: TRBJ2-3; CDR3aa: CASSQAQDRPTDTQYF; CDR3nt: TGTGCCAGCAGCCAAGCACAGGACAGACCCACAGATACGCAGTATTTT
d_gene: TRBD1; v_gene: TRBV5-6; abundance: many; j_gene: TRBJ2-7; CDR3aa: CASSLVQGVVGEQYF; CDR3nt: TGTGCCAGCAGCTTGGTACAGGGGGTTGTGGGTGAGCAGTACTTC
d_gene: .; v_gene: TRBV15; abundance: many; j_gene: TRBJ2-3; CDR3aa: CATSRDSERTDTQYF; CDR3nt: TGTGCCACCAGCAGAGATTCGGAGAGAACAGATACGCAGTATTTT
d_gene: .; v_gene: TRBV18; abundance: many; j_gene: TRBJ1-6; CDR3aa: CATRADRNSPLHF; CDR3nt: TGTGCCACCCGGGCCGACAGAAATTCACCCCTCCACTTT
d_gene: .; v_gene: TRBV3-1; abundance: many; j_gene: TRBJ2-3; CDR3aa: CASSQDHQGLGTQYF; CDR3nt: TGTGCCAGCAGCCAAGATCATCAGGGCTTGGGTACGCAGTATTTT
d_gene: TRBD1; v_gene: TRBV6-1; abundance: .; j_gene: TRBJ1-5; CDR3aa: CAISDGGGNQPQHF; CDR3nt: TGTGCCATCAGTGATGGAGGGGGCAATCAGCCCCAGCATTTC
d_gene: TRBD2; v_gene: TRBV5-1; abundance: many; j_gene: TRBJ2-7; CDR3aa: CASSLASGVLYEQYF; CDR3nt: TGCGCCAGCAGCTTGGCTAGCGGGGTCCTGTACGAGCAGTACTTC
d_gene: .; v_gene: TRBV6-2/TRBV6-3; abundance: many; j_gene: TRBJ1-3; CDR3aa: CASMLTSSGNTIYF; CDR3nt: TGTGCCAGCATGCTGACGAGCTCTGGAAACACCATATATTTT
d_gene: .; v_gene: TRBV12-3/TRBV12-4; abundance: many; j_gene: TRBJ2-1; CDR3aa: CASTRARGDYNEQFF; CDR3nt: TGTGCCAGCACCCGAGCCAGGGGGGACTACAATGAGCAGTTCTTC
d_gene: .; v_gene: TRBV18; abundance: .; j_gene: TRBJ1-1; CDR3aa: CASSQALRVSTEAFF; CDR3nt: TGTGCCAGCTCACAAGCCCTTAGAGTTTCCACTGAAGCTTTCTTT
d_gene: .; v_gene: TRBV28; abundance: many; j_gene: TRBJ2-7; CDR3aa: CASSLAGIHEQYF; CDR3nt: TGTGCCAGCAGTTTGGCGGGCATCCACGAGCAGTACTTC
d_gene: .; v_gene: TRBV6-5; abundance: many; j_gene: TRBJ1-3; CDR3aa: CASSYGTTSGNTIYF; CDR3nt: TGTGCCAGCAGTTACGGAACGACCTCTGGAAACACCATATATTTT
d_gene: .; v_gene: TRBV2; abundance: many; j_gene: TRBJ1-6; CDR3aa: CASSDPGLVDNSPLHF; CDR3nt: TGTGCCAGCAGTGATCCAGGGTTGGTGGATAATTCACCCCTCCACTTT
d_gene: .; v_gene: TRBV2; abundance: many; j_gene: TRBJ2-5; CDR3aa: CASSQAAQETQYF; CDR3nt: TGTGCCAGCAGCCAGGCGGCACAAGAGACCCAGTACTTC
d_gene: .; v_gene: TRBV5-1; abundance: many; j_gene: TRBJ1-4; CDR3aa: CASSLLATNEKLFF; CDR3nt: TGCGCCAGCAGTTTACTGGCAACTAATGAAAAACTGTTTTTT
d_gene: TRBD2; v_gene: TRBV5-1; abundance: many; j_gene: TRBJ2-5; CDR3aa: CASSLQGGYQETQYF; CDR3nt: TGCGCCAGCAGCTTGCAGGGAGGGTATCAAGAGACCCAGTACTTC
d_gene: TRBD1; v_gene: TRBV7-9; abundance: many; j_gene: TRBJ2-7; CDR3aa: CASSGAGGADEQYF; CDR3nt: TGTGCCAGCAGCGGGGCAGGGGGCGCGGACGAGCAGTACTTC
d_gene: TRBD1; v_gene: TRBV6-4; abundance: many; j_gene: TRBJ1-6; CDR3aa: CASRAGTENSPLHF; CDR3nt: TGTGCCAGCAGAGCCGGGACAGAAAATTCACCCCTCCACTTT
d_gene: TRBD2; v_gene: TRBV6-4; abundance: medium-sized; j_gene: TRBJ2-1; CDR3aa: CASSTSGGTYNEQFF; CDR3nt: TGTGCCAGCAGTACTAGCGGGGGAACCTACAATGAGCAGTTCTTC
d_gene: .; v_gene: TRBV24-1; abundance: many; j_gene: TRBJ1-2; CDR3aa: CATSDRGLLYGYTF; CDR3nt: TGTGCCACCAGTGATAGGGGACTCCTCTATGGCTACACCTTC
d_gene: .; v_gene: TRBV5-8; abundance: many; j_gene: TRBJ2-1; CDR3aa: CASSPFFGTPHEQFF; CDR3nt: TGTGCCAGCAGCCCCTTTTTTGGGACCCCCCATGAGCAGTTCTTC
d_gene: .; v_gene: TRBV5-8; abundance: many; j_gene: TRBJ2-3; CDR3aa: CASTNLAASTDTQYF; CDR3nt: TGTGCCAGCACCAATTTAGCGGCTAGCACAGATACGCAGTATTTT
d_gene: TRBD1; v_gene: TRBV5-1; abundance: many; j_gene: TRBJ1-1; CDR3aa: CASSPVTGAGTEAFF; CDR3nt: TGCGCCAGCAGCCCCGTGACAGGGGCGGGCACTGAAGCTTTCTTT